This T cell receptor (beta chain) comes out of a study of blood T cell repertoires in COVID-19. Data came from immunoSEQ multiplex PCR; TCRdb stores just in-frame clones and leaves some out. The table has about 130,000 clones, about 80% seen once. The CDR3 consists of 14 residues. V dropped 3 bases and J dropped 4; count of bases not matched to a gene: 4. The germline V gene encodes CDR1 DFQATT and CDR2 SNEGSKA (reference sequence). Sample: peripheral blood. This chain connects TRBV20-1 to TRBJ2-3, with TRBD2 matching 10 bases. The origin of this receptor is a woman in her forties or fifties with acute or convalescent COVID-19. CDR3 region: CSASSGRFSDTQYF. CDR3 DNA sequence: TGCAGTGCTAGTAGCGGGAGGTTCTCAGATACGCAGTATTTT.